This T cell receptor beta chain was identified during a study of blood T cell repertoires in COVID-19. Study summary: Sources were T cells, B-cell-depleted T cells, or PBMCs; the material itself was cDNA or gDNA.

The data were produced by immunoSEQ multiplex PCR, yet TCRdb's version contains in-frame clones alone and is incomplete. This repertoire shows almost 70,000 clones, about nine tenths found once; its top ten account for approximately 6.8%. CDR1 SGHAT and CDR2 FQNNGV come from the germline V gene. V lost 6 bases to trimming and J lost 2 bases; unmatched junction nucleotides: 14. This CDR3 has 17 amino acids. The chain has TRBV11-2 and TRBJ2-7, with 9 positions matching TRBD2. The source is a woman in her 70s with acute or convalescent COVID-19. The sequencing sample was made of peripheral blood. CDR3: CASRLWGGRASTYEQYF. CDR3 nucleotide sequence: TGTGCCAGCAGACTGTGGGGCGGGAGGGCCTCTACCTACGAGCAGTACTTC.